The 17 T cell receptor beta chains listed next were all sequenced from one sample in a study of early T cells in non-severe SARS-CoV-2 infection (dated by TCRdb to about 2021). Library preparation employed 5' RACE. This sample was sequenced with a NextSeq 500. TCRdb reanalyzed the raw reads on its own, using fastp at Q25 for trimming and MiXCR for clone calling, and kept in-frame beta chains. A single entry per CDR3 protein holds the most common genes and DNA from its merged rows. Across this sample there are tens of thousands of distinct CDR3 sequences, with 7.5% to 9% seen only once. Roughly 4% of the sample rests with the top ten. The starting material was whole blood, obtained at baseline. These receptors were collected from an adult who was a healthcare worker with PCR-confirmed SARS-CoV-2 infection or an uninfected control (not recorded which).

This clonotype was seen only a few times. V usage is TRBV10-3 and J usage is TRBJ2-7; 8 bases are shared with TRBD1. Germline CDR1 is ENHRY and CDR2 is SYGVKD. This CDR3 comprises 12 residues. V shed 2 bases, J shed 6 bases, and the junction held 0 bases outside the gene matches. CDR3 region: CAISETGGEQYF. The DNA of the CDR3 is TGTGCCATCAGTGAGACAGGGGGCGAGCAGTACTTC.

The CDR3 DNA sequence: TGTGCCATCAGTGAAGCCGGTATTTCGGGGGGTTACGAGCAGTACTTC. This sequence encodes CAISEAGISGGYEQYF. This rearrangement joins TRBV10-3 to TRBJ2-7, with 7 bases matching TRBD2. Germline trimming cut 3 bases from V and 4 bases from J; bases unmatched to any gene: 12. CDR1 is ENHRY and CDR2 is SYGVKD in the germline V gene. The CDR3 has 16 residues.

V gene TRBV7-9 combines with J gene TRBJ2-4; D not certain. The CDR3 has 15 amino acids. In germline, CDR1 is SEHNR, CDR2 FQNEAQ (reference sequence). V lost 5 bases and J 0 bases, leaving 11 bases between the germline ends. CDR3 coding DNA: TGTGCCAGCAGCAACCCCGGAGTAGCCAAAAACATTCAGTACTTC. Protein sequence: CASSNPGVAKNIQYF.

This clonotype was recorded many times. The rearrangement uses TRBV7-8 and TRBJ2-1; 10 nucleotides line up with TRBD2. Germline trimming cut 3 bases from V and 1 base from J; bases unmatched to any gene: 12. The CDR3 totals 19 residues. CDR1 is SGHVS, CDR2 FQNEAQ, per germline. The CDR3 region is CASSLTGGASGSSYNEQFF. CDR3 in DNA: TGTGCCAGCAGCTTGACGGGGGGGGCTAGCGGGAGTTCCTACAATGAGCAGTTCTTC.

This clonotype was found a few times. CDR3 residues: CASSPPGLNTGELFF. CDR3 nucleotides: TGTGCCAGCTCACCACCAGGGTTGAACACCGGGGAGCTGTTTTTT. The rearrangement uses TRBV18 and TRBJ2-2, with D unresolved. Germline CDR1 KGHSH, CDR2 LQKENI. The CDR3 is 15 residues long. Between the trimmed V and J ends, which lost 0 bases and 1 base, there was a span of 6 bases.

This clonotype was seen ten or more times. Here the CDR3 DNA reads TGTGCCAGCAGCAGGGGGACAGGAGTGATGAACACTGAAGCTTTCTTT. As protein: CASSRGTGVMNTEAFF. The chain has TRBV9 and TRBJ1-1; 8 bases agree with TRBD1. This CDR3 has 16 residues. CDR1 and CDR2 from the germline V gene are SGDLS and YYNGEE. Trimming took 4 bases from V and 0 from J; bases not matched to a gene: 8.

This clonotype appeared many times. The chain couples TRBV6-2 or TRBV6-3 to TRBJ2-5; TRBD2 agrees at 8 bases. Germline V gene data show CDR1 as MNHEY and CDR2 as SVGEGT. Trimming at V came to 3 bases and at J to 4 bases, leaving 7 bases not matched to a gene. The CDR3 is made up of 15 amino acids. CDR3 nucleotide sequence: TGTGCCAGCAGTTATCAAGCGGGAGCTAGAGAGACCCAGTACTTC. This codes for CASSYQAGARETQYF.

This clonotype was detected many times. The rearrangement uses TRBV5-1 and TRBJ2-3; D unclear. The V gene lost 5 bases and the J gene lost 4 bases, with 8 bases spanning the gap. There are 12 residues in the CDR3. Germline V lookup: CDR1 SGHRS, CDR2 YFSETQ. The CDR3 DNA follows: TGCGCCAGCAGTCCGTCGCCAGATACGCAGTATTTT. This gives the protein CASSPSPDTQYF.

The sample holds a few counts of this clonotype. This chain uses TRBV2 with TRBJ1-1; D is undetermined. Germline V CDR1 and CDR2: SNHLY, FYNNEI. V shed 1 base and J shed 3 bases, with 9 bases lying between them. This CDR3 region has 14 residues. The CDR3 here is CASSEVREHTEAFF. CDR3 sequence (DNA): TGTGCCAGCAGTGAAGTTCGGGAACACACTGAAGCTTTCTTT.

V usage is TRBV20-1 and J usage is TRBJ2-7; 8 nucleotides line up with TRBD2. With 3 bases clipped from V and 2 bases from J, the junction kept 3 bases outside the gene matches. The CDR3 is 13 residues long. Germline values: CDR1 DFQATT, CDR2 SNEGSKA (reference sequence). The CDR3 loop is CSASGGAPYEQYF. The CDR3 coding sequence is TGCAGTGCTAGCGGGGGGGCCCCCTACGAGCAGTACTTC.

DNA of the CDR3: TGTGCCAGCTCACCCCCCGGACTGTCGAACACTGAAGCTTTCTTT. Encoded protein: CASSPPGLSNTEAFF. The rearrangement joins TRBV18 to TRBJ1-1, with no clear D. Deletions cut 3 bases from V and 1 base from J, with 12 bases between. The V gene's germline CDR1 is KGHSH and CDR2 LQKENI. The CDR3 contains 15 residues.

The gene calls are TRBV7-3 and TRBJ2-1; TRBD1 matches 11 bases. After removal of 2 bases from V and 9 bases from J, the junction contained 9 bases not matched to a gene. Germline V lookup: CDR1 SGHTA, CDR2 FQGTGA. This CDR3 has 16 residues. The CDR3 sequence: CASSLGPRDRGSEQFF. The DNA of the CDR3 is TGTGCCAGCAGCTTAGGGCCCCGGGACAGGGGGTCTGAGCAGTTCTTC.

This clonotype was seen at least ten times. The J gene is TRBJ2-3, the V gene TRBV5-4; 7 bases are shared with TRBD2. Germline V gene lookup returns CDR1 SGHNT and CDR2 YYREEE (reference sequence). Losses at the gene ends were 0 bases for V and 4 bases for J; bases not matched to a gene: 5. The CDR3 totals 15 residues. The CDR3: CASSLARGWADTQYF. The CDR3 coding sequence is TGTGCCAGCAGCTTGGCGCGGGGGTGGGCAGATACGCAGTATTTT.

This clonotype was found a few times. The chain has TRBV5-1 and TRBJ2-7, with D perhaps TRBD1 or TRBD2 (5 bases each). Germline V CDR1 and CDR2: SGHRS, YFSETQ. V lost 7 bases and J 2 bases, leaving 19 bases between the germline ends. CDR3 length: 15 amino acids. CDR3 DNA: TGCGCCAGCGCGATCCGGGACGCTGGGGCCTACGAGCAGTACTTC. Amino acid sequence: CASAIRDAGAYEQYF.

CDR3 nucleotide sequence: TGTGCCAGCAGCTTAGGGGCGGGTGATACGCAGTATTTT. Its translation is CASSLGAGDTQYF. The chain carries TRBV11-2 and TRBJ2-3, with D possibly matching TRBD2 (5 bases). Germline values: CDR1 SGHAT, CDR2 FQNNGV. Trimming left V 1 base short and J 6 bases short, with 8 bases between. The CDR3 has 13 residues.

This sequence joins TRBV19 and TRBJ2-7; D is undetermined. V dropped 5 bases and J dropped 2 bases, with 13 bases sitting between them. The germline V gene has CDR1 LNHDA and CDR2 SQIVND (reference sequence). This CDR3 is 14 amino acids long. The CDR3 nucleotides are TGTGCCAGTAGTTCCGACTTAGAGACCTACGAGCAGTACTTC. Protein: CASSSDLETYEQYF.

The chain combines TRBV6-1 with TRBJ2-1; 15 nucleotides match TRBD2. V lost 10 bases and J lost 6; bases outside the gene matches: 4. Looked up from germline, CDR1 is MNHNS and CDR2 is SASEGT. The CDR3 is 14 amino acids. CDR3 coding DNA: TGTGCCACCCGGACTAGCGGGAGGGCCAATGAGCAGTTCTTC. Protein: CATRTSGRANEQFF.